This record covers a single T cell receptor (beta chain). In donors with ophthalmopathy, activity was moderate-to-severe, with CAS ≥3, NOSPECS ≥4 and duration under 3 months. V shed 6 bases and J 5 bases; nucleotides not matched to a gene: 4. CDR3 length equals 15 residues. Per the germline V gene, CDR1 is DFQATT and CDR2 is SNEGSKA (reference sequence). The study amplified TCR beta CDR3 regions using RNA transcripts. HTBI-primed RT-PCR formed the first round, and a multiplex PCR formed the second. Via MiXCR, TCRdb re-called the multiplex PCR reads, giving one row per CDR3 protein. The sample holds 500,000 to 800,000 distinct CDR3 sequences; about two fifths are singletons and the top ten take 3% to 3.5%. The record originates from a study of Graves' ophthalmopathy and Graves' hyperthyroidism. Study-wide background: No treatment had been given when peripheral blood was collected at initial diagnosis.

Material for sequencing was peripheral blood. This clonotype was sampled from an adult man with Graves' ophthalmopathy. The chain recombines TRBV20-1 with TRBJ2-2, with 15 nucleotides matching TRBD2. The CDR3 protein is CSAGLAGGITGELFF. In DNA, the CDR3 is TGCAGTGCAGGACTAGCGGGAGGGATTACCGGGGAGCTGTTTTTT.